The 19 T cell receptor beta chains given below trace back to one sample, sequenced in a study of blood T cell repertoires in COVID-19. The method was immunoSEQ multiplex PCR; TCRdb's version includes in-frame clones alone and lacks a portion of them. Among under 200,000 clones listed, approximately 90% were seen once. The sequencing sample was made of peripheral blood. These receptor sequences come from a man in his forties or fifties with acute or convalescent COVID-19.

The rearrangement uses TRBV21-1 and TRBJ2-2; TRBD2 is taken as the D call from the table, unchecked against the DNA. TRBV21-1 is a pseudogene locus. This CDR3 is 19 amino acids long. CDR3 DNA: TGTGCCAGCAGCAACACCGGGACTAGCGGGGGGGCAAACACCGGGGAGCTGTTTTTT. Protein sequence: CASSNTGTSGGANTGELFF.

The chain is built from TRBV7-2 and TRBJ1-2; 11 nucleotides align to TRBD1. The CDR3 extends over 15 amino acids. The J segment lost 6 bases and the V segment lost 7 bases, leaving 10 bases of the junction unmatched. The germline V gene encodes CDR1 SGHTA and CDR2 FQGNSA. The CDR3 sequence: CASKPGQGGRDGYTF. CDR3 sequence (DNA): TGTGCCAGCAAACCGGGACAGGGGGGACGAGATGGCTACACCTTC.

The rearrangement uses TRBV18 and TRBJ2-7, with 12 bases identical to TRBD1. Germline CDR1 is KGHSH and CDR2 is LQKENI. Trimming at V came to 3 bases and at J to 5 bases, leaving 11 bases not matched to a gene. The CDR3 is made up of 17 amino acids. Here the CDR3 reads CASSPGQGALGFNEQYV. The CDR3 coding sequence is TGTGCCAGCTCACCGGGACAGGGGGCTCTAGGTTTTAACGAGCAGTACGTC.

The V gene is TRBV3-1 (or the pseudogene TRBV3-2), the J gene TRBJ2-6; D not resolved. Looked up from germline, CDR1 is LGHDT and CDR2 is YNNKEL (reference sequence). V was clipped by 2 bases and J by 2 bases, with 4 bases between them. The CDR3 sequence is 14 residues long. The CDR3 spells CASSQHPGANVLTF. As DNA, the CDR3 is TGTGCCAGCAGCCAACATCCTGGGGCCAACGTCCTGACTTTC.

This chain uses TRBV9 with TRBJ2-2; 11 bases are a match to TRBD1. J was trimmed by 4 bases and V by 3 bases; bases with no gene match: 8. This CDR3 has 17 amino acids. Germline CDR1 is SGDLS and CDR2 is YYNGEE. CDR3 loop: CASSARTGGFGTGELFF. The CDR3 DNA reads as TGTGCCAGCAGCGCAAGGACAGGGGGCTTTGGCACCGGGGAGCTGTTTTTT.

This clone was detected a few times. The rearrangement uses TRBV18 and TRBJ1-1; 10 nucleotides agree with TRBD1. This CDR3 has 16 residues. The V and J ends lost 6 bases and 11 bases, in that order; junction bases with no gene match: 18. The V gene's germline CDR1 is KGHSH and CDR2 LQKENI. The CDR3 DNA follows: TGTGCCAGCTCCCCGACAGGGGGCCAATCAACCCTAGGGGCTTTCTTT. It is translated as CASSPTGGQSTLGAFF.

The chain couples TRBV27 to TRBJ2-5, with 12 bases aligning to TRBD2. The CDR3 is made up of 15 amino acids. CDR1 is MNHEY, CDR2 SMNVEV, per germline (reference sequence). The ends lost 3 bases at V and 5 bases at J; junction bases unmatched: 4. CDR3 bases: TGTGCCAGCAGTTTGACTAGCGGGAGTTTGGAGACCCAGTACTTC. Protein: CASSLTSGSLETQYF.

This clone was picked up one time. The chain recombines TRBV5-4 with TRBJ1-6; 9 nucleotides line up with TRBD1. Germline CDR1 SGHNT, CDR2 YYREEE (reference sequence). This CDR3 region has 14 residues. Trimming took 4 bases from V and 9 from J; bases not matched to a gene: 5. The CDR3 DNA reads TGTGCCAGCAGCACCCGGGACAGGGCTTCACCCCTCCACTTT. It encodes CASSTRDRASPLHF.

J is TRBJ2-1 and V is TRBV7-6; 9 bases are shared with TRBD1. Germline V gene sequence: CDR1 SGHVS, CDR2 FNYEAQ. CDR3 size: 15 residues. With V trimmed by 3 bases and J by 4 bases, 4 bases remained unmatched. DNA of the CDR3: TGTGCCAGCAGCTTGGGGACAGGGCCATACAATGAGCAGTTCTTC. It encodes CASSLGTGPYNEQFF.

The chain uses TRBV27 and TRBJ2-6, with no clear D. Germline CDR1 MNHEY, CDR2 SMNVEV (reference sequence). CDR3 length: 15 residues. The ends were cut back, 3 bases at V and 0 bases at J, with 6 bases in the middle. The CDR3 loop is CASSFLYSGANVLTF. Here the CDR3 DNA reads TGTGCCAGCAGTTTTCTCTACTCTGGGGCCAACGTCCTGACTTTC.

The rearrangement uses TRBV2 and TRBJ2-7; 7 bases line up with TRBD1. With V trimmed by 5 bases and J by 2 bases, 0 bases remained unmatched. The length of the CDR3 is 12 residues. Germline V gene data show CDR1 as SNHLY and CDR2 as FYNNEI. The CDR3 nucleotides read TGTGCCAGCAGTCAGGGGGCCTACGAGCAGTACTTC. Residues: CASSQGAYEQYF.

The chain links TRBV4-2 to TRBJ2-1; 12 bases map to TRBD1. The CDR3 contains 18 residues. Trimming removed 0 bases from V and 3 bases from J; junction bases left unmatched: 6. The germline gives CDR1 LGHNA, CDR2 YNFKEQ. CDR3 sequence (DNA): TGTGCCAGCAGCCAAGATCAGGGGACAGGGGGCTTCTACAATGAGCAGTTCTTC. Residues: CASSQDQGTGGFYNEQFF.

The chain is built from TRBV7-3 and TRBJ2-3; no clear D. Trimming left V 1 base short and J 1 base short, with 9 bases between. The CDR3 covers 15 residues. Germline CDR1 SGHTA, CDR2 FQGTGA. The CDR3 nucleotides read TGTGCCAGCAGCTTAAATCCAGGCCGCACAGATACGCAGTATTTT. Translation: CASSLNPGRTDTQYF.

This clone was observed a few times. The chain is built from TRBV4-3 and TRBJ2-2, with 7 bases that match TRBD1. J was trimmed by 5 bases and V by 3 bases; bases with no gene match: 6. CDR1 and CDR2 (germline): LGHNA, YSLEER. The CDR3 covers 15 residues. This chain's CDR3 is CASSHRDSDTGELFF. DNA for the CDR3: TGCGCCAGCAGCCACCGGGACAGCGATACCGGGGAGCTGTTTTTT.

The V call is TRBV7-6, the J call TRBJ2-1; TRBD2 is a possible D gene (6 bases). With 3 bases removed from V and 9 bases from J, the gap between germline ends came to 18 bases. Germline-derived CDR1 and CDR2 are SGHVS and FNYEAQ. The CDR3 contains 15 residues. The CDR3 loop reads CASSFSSGLPGEQFF. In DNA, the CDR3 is TGTGCCAGCAGCTTTAGTTCGGGACTCCCTGGTGAGCAGTTCTTC.

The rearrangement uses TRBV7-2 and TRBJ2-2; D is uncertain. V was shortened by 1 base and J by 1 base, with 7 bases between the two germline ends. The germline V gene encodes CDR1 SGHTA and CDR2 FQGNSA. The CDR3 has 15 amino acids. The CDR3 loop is CASSLGVWNTGELFF. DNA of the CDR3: TGTGCCAGCAGCTTAGGAGTCTGGAACACCGGGGAGCTGTTTTTT.

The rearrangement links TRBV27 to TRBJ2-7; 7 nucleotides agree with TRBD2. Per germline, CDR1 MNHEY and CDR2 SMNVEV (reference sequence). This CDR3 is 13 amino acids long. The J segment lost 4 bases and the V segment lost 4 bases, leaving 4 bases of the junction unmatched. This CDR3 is CASSYRAGYEQYV. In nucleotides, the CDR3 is TGTGCCAGCAGTTATCGAGCGGGATACGAGCAGTACGTC.

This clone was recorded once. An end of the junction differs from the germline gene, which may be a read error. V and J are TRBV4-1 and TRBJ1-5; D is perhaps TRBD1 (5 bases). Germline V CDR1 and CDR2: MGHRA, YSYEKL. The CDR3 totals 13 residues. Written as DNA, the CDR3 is TGCGCCCGCAGCCCGGGGTGGGGGGGACCCCAGCATTTT. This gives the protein CARSPGWGGPQHF.

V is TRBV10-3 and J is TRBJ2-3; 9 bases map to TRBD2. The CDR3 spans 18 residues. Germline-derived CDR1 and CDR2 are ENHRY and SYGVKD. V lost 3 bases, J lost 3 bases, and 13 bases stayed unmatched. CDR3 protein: CAISEAGGSGSRTDTQYF. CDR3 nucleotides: TGTGCCATCAGTGAAGCAGGGGGTAGCGGGAGTAGAACAGATACGCAGTATTTT.